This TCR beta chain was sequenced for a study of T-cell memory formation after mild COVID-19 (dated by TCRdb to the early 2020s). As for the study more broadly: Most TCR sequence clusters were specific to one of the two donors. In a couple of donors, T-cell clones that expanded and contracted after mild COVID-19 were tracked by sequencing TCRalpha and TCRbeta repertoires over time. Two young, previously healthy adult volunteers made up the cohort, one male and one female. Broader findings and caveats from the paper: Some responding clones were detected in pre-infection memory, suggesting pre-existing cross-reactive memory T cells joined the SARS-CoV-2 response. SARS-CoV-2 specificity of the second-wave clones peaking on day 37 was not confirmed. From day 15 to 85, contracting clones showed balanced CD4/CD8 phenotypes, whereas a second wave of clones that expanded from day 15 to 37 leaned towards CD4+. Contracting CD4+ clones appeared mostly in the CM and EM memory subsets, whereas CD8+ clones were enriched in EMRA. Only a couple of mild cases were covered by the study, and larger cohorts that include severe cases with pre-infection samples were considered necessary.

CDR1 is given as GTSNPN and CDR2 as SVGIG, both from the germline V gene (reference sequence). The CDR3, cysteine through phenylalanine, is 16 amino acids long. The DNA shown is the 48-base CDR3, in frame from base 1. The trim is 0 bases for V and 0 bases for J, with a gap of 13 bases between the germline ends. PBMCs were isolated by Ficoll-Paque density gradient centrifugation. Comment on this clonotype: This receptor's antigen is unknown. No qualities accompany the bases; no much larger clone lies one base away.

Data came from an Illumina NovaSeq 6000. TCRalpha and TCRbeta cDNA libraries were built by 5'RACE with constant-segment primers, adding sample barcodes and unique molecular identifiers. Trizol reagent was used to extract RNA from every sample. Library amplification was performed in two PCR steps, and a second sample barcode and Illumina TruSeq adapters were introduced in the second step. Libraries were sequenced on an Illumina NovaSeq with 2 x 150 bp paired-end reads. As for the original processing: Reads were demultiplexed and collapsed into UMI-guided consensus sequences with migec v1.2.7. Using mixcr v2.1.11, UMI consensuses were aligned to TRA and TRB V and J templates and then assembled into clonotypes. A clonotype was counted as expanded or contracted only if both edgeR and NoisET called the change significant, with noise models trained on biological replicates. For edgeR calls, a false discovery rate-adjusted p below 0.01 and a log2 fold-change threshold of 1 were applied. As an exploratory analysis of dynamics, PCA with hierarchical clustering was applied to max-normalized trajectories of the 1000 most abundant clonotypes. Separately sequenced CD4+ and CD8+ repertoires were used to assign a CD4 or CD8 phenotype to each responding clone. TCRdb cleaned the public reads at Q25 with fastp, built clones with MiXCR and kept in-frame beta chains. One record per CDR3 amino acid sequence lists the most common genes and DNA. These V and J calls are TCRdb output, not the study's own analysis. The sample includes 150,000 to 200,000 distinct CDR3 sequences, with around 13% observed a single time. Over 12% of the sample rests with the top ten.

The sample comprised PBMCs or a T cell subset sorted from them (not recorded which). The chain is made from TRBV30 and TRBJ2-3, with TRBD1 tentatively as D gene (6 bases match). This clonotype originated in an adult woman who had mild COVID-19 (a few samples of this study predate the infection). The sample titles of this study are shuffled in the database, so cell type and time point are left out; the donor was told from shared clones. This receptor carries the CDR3 CAWSVVRGYSTDTQYF. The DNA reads TGTGCCTGGAGTGTAGTTAGGGGGTATAGCACAGATACGCAGTATTTT.